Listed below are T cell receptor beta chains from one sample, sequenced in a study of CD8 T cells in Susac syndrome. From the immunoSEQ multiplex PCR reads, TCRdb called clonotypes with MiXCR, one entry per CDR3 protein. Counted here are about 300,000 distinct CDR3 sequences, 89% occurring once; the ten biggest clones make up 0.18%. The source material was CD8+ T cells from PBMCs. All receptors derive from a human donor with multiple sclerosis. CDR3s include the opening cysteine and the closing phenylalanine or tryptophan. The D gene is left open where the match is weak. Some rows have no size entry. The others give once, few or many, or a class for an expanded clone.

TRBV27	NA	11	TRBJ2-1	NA	CASSTAWEQFF	TGTGCCAGCTCCACGGCGTGGGAGCAGTTCTTC
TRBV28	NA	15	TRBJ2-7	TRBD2	CASSLLGLIRDEQYF	TGTGCCAGCAGTTTATTGGGACTAATTCGAGACGAGCAGTACTTC
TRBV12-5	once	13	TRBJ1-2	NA	CASGSGTYYGYTF	TGTGCTAGTGGCTCCGGGACATACTATGGCTACACCTTC
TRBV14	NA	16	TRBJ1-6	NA	CASSQRSPGPTSPLHF	TGTGCCAGCAGCCAAAGGTCTCCAGGCCCAACTTCACCCCTCCACTTT
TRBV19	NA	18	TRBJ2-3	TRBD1	CASSPTGDRAPWSDTQYF	TGTGCCAGTAGTCCGACGGGGGACAGGGCGCCCTGGTCAGATACGCAGTATTTT
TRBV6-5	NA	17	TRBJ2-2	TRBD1	CASSYSGTGYDTGELFF	TGTGCCAGCAGTTACTCGGGGACAGGGTATGACACCGGGGAGCTGTTTTTT
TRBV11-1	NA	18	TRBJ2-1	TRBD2	CASSLAPGASGRDNEQFF	TGTGCCAGCAGCTTAGCCCCCGGGGCTAGCGGGAGAGACAATGAGCAGTTCTTC
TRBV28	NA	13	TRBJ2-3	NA	CASSDTLTDTRYF	TGTGCCAGCAGCGATACTCTCACAGATACGCGGTATTTT
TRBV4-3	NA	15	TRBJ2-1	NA	CASSLHTGDYNEQFF	TGCGCCAGCAGCCTACATACGGGGGACTACAATGAGCAGTTCTTC
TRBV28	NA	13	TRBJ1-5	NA	CASSFSTYQPQHF	TGTGCCAGCAGTTTTAGTACTTATCAGCCCCAGCATTTT
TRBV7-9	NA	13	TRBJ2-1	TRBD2	CAVGLAGWNEQFF	TGTGCCGTCGGACTAGCGGGATGGAATGAGCAGTTCTTC
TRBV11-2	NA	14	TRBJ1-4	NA	CASSSRATNEKLFF	TGTGCCAGCAGCTCAAGAGCAACTAATGAAAAACTGTTTTTT
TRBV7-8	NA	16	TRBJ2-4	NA	CASSLGWDHDKNIQYF	TGTGCCAGCAGCTTAGGTTGGGACCACGATAAAAACATTCAGTACTTC
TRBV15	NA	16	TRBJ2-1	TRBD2	CATSRGSASGAYEQFF	TGTGCCACCAGCAGAGGCTCGGCTAGCGGGGCCTATGAGCAGTTCTTC
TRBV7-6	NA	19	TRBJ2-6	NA	CASSLERTDIKSGANVLTF	TGTGCCAGCAGCTTAGAGCGGACAGATATTAAGTCTGGGGCCAACGTCCTGACTTTC
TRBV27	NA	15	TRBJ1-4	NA	CASSLSAGRDEKLFF	TGTGCCAGCAGTTTATCAGCGGGAAGAGATGAAAAACTGTTTTTT
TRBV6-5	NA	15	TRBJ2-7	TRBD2	CASSYRGRAPYEQYF	TGTGCCAGCAGTTACCGCGGGAGGGCCCCGTACGAGCAGTACTTC
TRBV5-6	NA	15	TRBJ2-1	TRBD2	CASSLGGGSNNEQFF	TGTGCCAGCAGCTTGGGCGGGGGGAGCAACAATGAGCAGTTCTTC
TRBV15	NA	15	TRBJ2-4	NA	CATSEFEGRGNIQYF	TGTGCCACCAGCGAATTTGAGGGTAGGGGAAACATTCAGTACTTC
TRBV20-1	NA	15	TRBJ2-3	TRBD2	CSASSASGRTDTQYF	TGCAGTGCTAGCTCGGCTAGCGGGCGCACAGATACGCAGTATTTT
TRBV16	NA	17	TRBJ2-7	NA	CASSPRLRGTAAYEQYF	TGTGCCAGCAGCCCCCGACTCCGCGGGACAGCAGCATACGAGCAGTACTTC
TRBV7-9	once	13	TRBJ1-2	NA	CASSPAGLYGYTF	TGTGCCAGCAGCCCGGCAGGGCTCTATGGCTACACCTTC
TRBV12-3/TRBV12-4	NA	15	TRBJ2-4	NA	CASSPAQGPKNIQYF	TGTGCCAGCAGCCCCGCTCAGGGGCCCAAAAACATTCAGTACTTC
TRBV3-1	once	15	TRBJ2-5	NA	CASSQGTEHQETQYF	TGTGCCAGCAGCCAAGGCACGGAGCATCAAGAGACCCAGTACTTC
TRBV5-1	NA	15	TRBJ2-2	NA	CASSPSGSYTGELFF	TGCGCCAGCAGCCCATCGGGGAGCTACACCGGGGAGCTGTTTTTT
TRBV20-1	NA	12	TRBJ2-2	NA	CSARDVARELFF	TGCAGTGCGAGAGATGTCGCCCGGGAGCTGTTTTTT
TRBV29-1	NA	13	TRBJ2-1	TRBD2	CSVELTSANEQFF	TGCAGCGTTGAGCTGACTAGCGCGAATGAGCAGTTCTTC
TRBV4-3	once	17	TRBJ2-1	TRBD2	CASSQVLLAGGQDEQFF	TGCGCCAGCAGCCAAGTCCTCCTAGCGGGGGGGCAGGATGAGCAGTTCTTC
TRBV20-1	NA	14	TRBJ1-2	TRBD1	CSARDRQGDYGYTF	TGCAGTGCTAGAGATCGACAGGGAGACTATGGCTACACCTTC
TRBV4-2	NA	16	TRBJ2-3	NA	CASSQETARSTDTQYF	TGTGCCAGCAGCCAAGAGACGGCCCGTAGCACAGATACGCAGTATTTT
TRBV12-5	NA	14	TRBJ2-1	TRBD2	CASGASGGYNEQFF	TGTGCTAGTGGGGCTAGCGGGGGTTACAATGAGCAGTTCTTC
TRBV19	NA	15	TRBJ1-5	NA	CASSIRTQTGQPQHF	TGTGCCAGTAGTATAAGGACGCAAACCGGACAGCCCCAGCATTTT
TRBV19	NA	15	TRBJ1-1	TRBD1	CASSIDETGDTEAFF	TGTGCCAGTAGTATTGACGAAACAGGGGACACTGAAGCTTTCTTT